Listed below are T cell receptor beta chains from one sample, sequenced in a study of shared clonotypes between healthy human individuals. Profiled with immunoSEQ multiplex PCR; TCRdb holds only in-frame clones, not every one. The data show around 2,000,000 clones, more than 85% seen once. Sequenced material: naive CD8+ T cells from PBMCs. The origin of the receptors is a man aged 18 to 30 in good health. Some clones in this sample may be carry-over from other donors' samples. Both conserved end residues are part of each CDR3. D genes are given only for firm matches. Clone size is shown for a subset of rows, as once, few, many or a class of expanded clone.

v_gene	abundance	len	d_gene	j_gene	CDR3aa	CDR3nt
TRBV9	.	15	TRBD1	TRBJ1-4	CASSLGGTGYEKLFF	TGTGCCAGCAGCCTAGGGGGGACAGGGTATGAAAAACTGTTTTTT
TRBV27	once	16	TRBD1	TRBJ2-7	CASSFGPGQTIYEQYF	TGTGCCAGCAGTTTCGGTCCGGGACAGACTATCTACGAGCAGTACTTC
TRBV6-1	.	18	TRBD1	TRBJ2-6	CASSDPGQPKSGANVLTF	TGTGCCAGCAGTGATCCGGGACAGCCGAAATCTGGGGCCAACGTCCTGACTTTC
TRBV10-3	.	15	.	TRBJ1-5	CAISEGDRQNQPQHF	TGTGCCATCAGTGAAGGTGACAGGCAAAATCAGCCCCAGCATTTT
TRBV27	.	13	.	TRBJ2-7	CASAWSRDYEQYF	TGTGCCAGCGCCTGGAGTCGGGACTACGAGCAGTACTTC
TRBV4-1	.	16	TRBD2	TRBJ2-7	CASSQDRSAGMGEQYF	TGCGCCAGCAGCCAAGATCGGTCAGCGGGAATGGGCGAGCAGTACTTC
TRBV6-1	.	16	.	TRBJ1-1	CASSEVREPMNTEAFF	TGTGCCAGCAGTGAAGTCAGGGAGCCCATGAACACTGAAGCTTTCTTT
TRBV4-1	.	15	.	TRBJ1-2	CASSQASSSYYGYTF	TGCGCCAGCAGCCAAGCCTCTTCCTCTTACTATGGCTACACCTTC
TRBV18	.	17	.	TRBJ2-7	CASSPPREGGNTYEQYF	TGTGCCAGCTCACCTCCGAGGGAGGGGGGCAATACCTACGAGCAGTACTTC
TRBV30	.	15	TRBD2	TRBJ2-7	CAGRLAGGGSYEQYF	TGTGCCGGAAGACTAGCGGGAGGGGGGAGCTACGAGCAGTACTTC
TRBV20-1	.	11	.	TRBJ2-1	CSTDSYNEQFF	TGCAGTACGGACTCCTACAATGAGCAGTTCTTC
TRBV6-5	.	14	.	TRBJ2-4	CASRPGTYKNIQYF	TGTGCCAGCAGGCCCGGGACGTACAAAAACATTCAGTACTTC
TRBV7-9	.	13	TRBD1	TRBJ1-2	CASSPTGVRGYTF	TGTGCCAGCAGCCCGACAGGGGTTCGTGGCTACACCTTC
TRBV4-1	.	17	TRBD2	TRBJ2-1	CASSLRLAGVGRYEQFF	TGCGCCAGCAGCCTCAGATTAGCGGGAGTAGGACGGTATGAGCAGTTCTTC
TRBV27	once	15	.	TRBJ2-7	CASSLRRARSYEQYF	TGTGCCAGCAGTTTGCGGCGGGCTCGGTCCTACGAGCAGTACTTC
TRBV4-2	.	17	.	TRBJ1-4	CASSQEAQGPTNEKLFF	TGTGCCAGCAGCCAAGAAGCGCAGGGGCCCACTAATGAAAAACTGTTTTTT
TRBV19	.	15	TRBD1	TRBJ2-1	CASSTQGASYNEQFF	TGTGCCAGTAGTACACAGGGGGCCTCCTACAATGAGCAGTTCTTC
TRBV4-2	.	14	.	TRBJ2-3	CASSRDLGTDTQYF	TGTGCCAGCAGCCGAGATCTAGGCACAGATACGCAGTATTTT
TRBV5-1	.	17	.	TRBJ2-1	CASSLAVGPLSYNEQFF	TGCGCCAGCAGCTTGGCCGTTGGGCCATTATCCTACAATGAGCAGTTCTTC
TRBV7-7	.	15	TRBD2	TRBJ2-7	CASSHRLAGPYEQYF	TGTGCCAGCAGCCATAGACTAGCGGGCCCCTACGAGCAGTACTTC
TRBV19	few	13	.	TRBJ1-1	CASSILLNTEAFF	TGTGCCAGTAGTATCCTGTTGAACACTGAAGCTTTCTTT
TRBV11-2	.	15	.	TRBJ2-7	CASSPRGAGNYEQYF	TGTGCCAGCAGCCCTCGCGGAGCAGGAAACTACGAGCAGTACTTC
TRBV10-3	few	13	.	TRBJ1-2	CAITDPSEYGYTF	TGTGCCATAACCGACCCATCAGAATATGGCTACACCTTC
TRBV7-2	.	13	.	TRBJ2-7	CASSLNPSYEQYF	TGTGCCAGCAGCTTAAATCCCTCATACGAGCAGTACTTC
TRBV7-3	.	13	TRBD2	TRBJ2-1	CASSSTGGGKQFF	TGTGCCAGCAGCTCCACCGGGGGAGGGAAGCAGTTCTTC
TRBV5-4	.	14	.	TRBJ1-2	CASTRDGSNYGYTF	TGTGCCAGCACCCGGGACGGCTCTAACTATGGCTACACCTTC
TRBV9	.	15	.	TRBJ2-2	CASSRRWADTGELFF	TGTGCCAGCAGCCGACGCTGGGCGGACACCGGGGAGCTGTTTTTT
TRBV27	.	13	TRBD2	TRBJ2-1	CASSLFLAGSQFF	TGTGCCAGCAGTTTATTTTTAGCGGGCTCGCAGTTCTTC
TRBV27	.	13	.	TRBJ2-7	CASSSPPEFEQYF	TGTGCCAGCAGTTCCCCGCCCGAGTTCGAGCAGTACTTC
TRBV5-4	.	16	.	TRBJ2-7	CASSVGRETSSYEQYF	TGTGCCAGCAGCGTCGGAAGGGAGACCAGCTCCTACGAGCAGTACTTC
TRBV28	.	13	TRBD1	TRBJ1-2	CASVQDRIDGYTF	TGTGCCAGCGTTCAGGACAGGATCGATGGCTACACCTTC
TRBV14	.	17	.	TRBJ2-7	CASSLGTLGQRGYEQYF	TGTGCCAGCAGCCTCGGGACCCTTGGACAGAGGGGTTACGAGCAGTACTTC
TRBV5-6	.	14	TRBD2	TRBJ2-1	CASTTSGSGNEQFF	TGTGCCAGCACCACTAGCGGGAGCGGCAATGAGCAGTTCTTC
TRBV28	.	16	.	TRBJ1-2	CASSLTVPGLGHGYTF	TGTGCCAGCAGTTTAACGGTGCCTGGTCTAGGGCATGGCTACACCTTC
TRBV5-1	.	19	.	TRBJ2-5	CASSLDLGSVEFYQETQYF	TGCGCCAGCAGCTTGGATCTGGGTAGCGTAGAATTTTACCAAGAGACCCAGTACTTC
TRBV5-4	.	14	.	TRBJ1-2	CASSLGQTYYGYTF	TGTGCCAGCAGCTTGGGACAGACTTACTATGGCTACACCTTC